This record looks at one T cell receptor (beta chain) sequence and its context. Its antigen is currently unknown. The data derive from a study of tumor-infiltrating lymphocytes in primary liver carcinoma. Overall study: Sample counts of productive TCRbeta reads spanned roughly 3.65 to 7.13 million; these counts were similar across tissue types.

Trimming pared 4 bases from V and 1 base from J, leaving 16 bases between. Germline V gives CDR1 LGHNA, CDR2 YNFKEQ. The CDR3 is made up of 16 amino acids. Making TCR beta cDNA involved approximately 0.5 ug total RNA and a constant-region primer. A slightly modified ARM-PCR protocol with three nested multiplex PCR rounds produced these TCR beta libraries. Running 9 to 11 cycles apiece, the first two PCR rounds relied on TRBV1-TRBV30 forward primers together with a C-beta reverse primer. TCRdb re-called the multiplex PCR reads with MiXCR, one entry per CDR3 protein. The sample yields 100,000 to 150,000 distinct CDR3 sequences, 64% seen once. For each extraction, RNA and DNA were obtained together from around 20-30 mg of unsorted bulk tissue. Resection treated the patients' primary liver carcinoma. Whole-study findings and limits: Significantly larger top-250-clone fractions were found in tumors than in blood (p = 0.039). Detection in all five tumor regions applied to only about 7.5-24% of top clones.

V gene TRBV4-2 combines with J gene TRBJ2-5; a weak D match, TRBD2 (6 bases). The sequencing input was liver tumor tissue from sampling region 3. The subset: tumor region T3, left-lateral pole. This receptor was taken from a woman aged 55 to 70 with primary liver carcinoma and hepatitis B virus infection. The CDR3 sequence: CASSPLGGRAQETQYF. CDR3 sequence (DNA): TGTGCCAGCAGCCCGCTAGGAGGGCGGGCCCAAGAGACCCAGTACTTC.